A selection of T cell receptor beta chains follows, all from one sample in a study of blood T cells in healthy people across ages. TCRdb reprocessed the 5' RACE reads via MiXCR and lists one record per CDR3 protein. Found here are just under 900,000 distinct CDR3 sequences, under 30% of them singletons; the top ten hold roughly 17%. Sequencing was done on a sample of blood. The receptors originated from a woman over 75 in good health. Each CDR3 is given with its conserved first and last residue. Fields, in order: V gene, J gene, D gene, CDR3 length, clone size, CDR3 protein, CDR3 DNA. The D gene is left open where the match is weak. The size of a clone is reported for some rows only, either as once, few or many, or as a class for expanded clones.

>TRBV6-2/TRBV6-3|TRBJ2-1|.|18|.
CASTTVPGGLAGDNEQFF
TGTGCCAGCACCACCGTTCCCGGCGGGCTAGCTGGGGACAATGAGCAGTTCTTC
>TRBV24-1|TRBJ2-5|TRBD2|14|many
CATSDGGDRETQYF
TGTGCCACCAGTGATGGGGGGGACCGGGAGACCCAGTACTTC
>TRBV10-2|TRBJ1-2|TRBD1|16|many
CASSESFRGQGYGYTF
TGCGCCAGCAGTGAGTCTTTCAGGGGGCAGGGCTATGGCTACACCTTC
>TRBV5-1|TRBJ2-5|.|17|.
CASSYPGLARRQETQYF
TGCGCCAGCAGTTACCCGGGACTGGCAAGGAGACAAGAGACCCAGTACTTC
>TRBV12-3/TRBV12-4|TRBJ2-7|.|12|.
CASNRARGEQYF
TGTGCCAGCAACAGGGCTCGCGGCGAGCAGTACTTC
>TRBV12-3/TRBV12-4|TRBJ2-7|.|14|many
CASSFDRLSYEQYF
TGTGCCAGCAGTTTCGACCGCCTCTCCTACGAGCAGTACTTC
>TRBV2|TRBJ2-5|.|12|.
CACGGQQETQYF
TGTGCCTGCGGGGGCCAGCAAGAGACCCAGTACTTC
>TRBV28|TRBJ1-5|.|16|few
CASSSGREGSTQPQHF
TGTGCCAGCAGTTCCGGCCGGGAGGGCTCGACCCAGCCCCAGCATTTT
>TRBV12-3/TRBV12-4|TRBJ2-2|TRBD2|15|.
CASRTSGGVRGELFF
TGTGCCAGCAGGACTAGCGGGGGGGTAAGGGGGGAGCTGTTTTTT
>TRBV6-2/TRBV6-3|TRBJ2-1|TRBD2|15|.
CATQFSSGRANEQFF
TGTGCCACCCAGTTCTCTAGCGGGAGGGCCAATGAGCAGTTCTTC
>TRBV18|TRBJ2-1|TRBD2|16|many
CASSLWTSGVRDEQFF
TGTGCCAGCTCACTCTGGACTAGCGGGGTCCGGGATGAGCAGTTCTTC
>TRBV5-5|TRBJ2-1|.|16|few
CASSLVRQADGNEQFF
TGTGCCAGCAGCTTGGTTAGACAGGCCGACGGCAATGAGCAGTTCTTC
>TRBV7-2|TRBJ2-1|TRBD2|18|many
CASSLGGLAGVIDNEQFF
TGTGCCAGCAGCTTAGGGGGACTAGCGGGGGTGATCGACAATGAGCAGTTCTTC
>TRBV7-9|TRBJ2-3|.|15|.
CASSFGYGDTDTQYF
TGTGCCAGCAGCTTTGGCTATGGGGACACAGATACGCAGTATTTT
>TRBV4-3|TRBJ1-4|.|14|few
CASSPIGDNEKLFF
TGCGCCAGCAGCCCTATTGGAGATAATGAAAAACTGTTTTTT
>TRBV7-2|TRBJ1-1|.|14|many
CASSTRQMNTEAFF
TGTGCCAGCAGCACCCGACAGATGAACACTGAAGCTTTCTTT
>TRBV6-6|TRBJ2-6|.|13|.
CASQEAGANVLTF
TGTGCCAGCCAGGAGGCTGGGGCCAACGTCCTGACTTTC
>TRBV11-2|TRBJ2-1|.|16|.
CASNLGGFGGQDEQFF
TGTGCCAGCAACTTAGGGGGTTTCGGGGGCCAGGATGAGCAGTTCTTC
>TRBV12-3/TRBV12-4|TRBJ2-1|.|15|many
CASSFRADSYNEQFF
TGTGCCAGCAGTTTTAGGGCAGATTCGTACAATGAGCAGTTCTTC
>TRBV29-1|TRBJ1-4|.|11|few
CSVEVREKLFF
TGCAGCGTTGAAGTGAGGGAAAAACTGTTTTTT
>TRBV7-9|TRBJ1-2|.|13|many
CASSLNTDYGYTF
TGTGCCAGCAGCTTAAATACGGACTATGGCTACACCTTC
>TRBV12-3/TRBV12-4|TRBJ2-5|.|15|.
CASSLGAAQQETRYF
TGTGCCAGCAGTTTAGGGGCAGCTCAACAAGAGACCCGGTACTTC
>TRBV10-3|TRBJ2-3|.|15|.
CAISESKLDGDTQYF
TGTGCCATCAGTGAGTCGAAACTAGATGGAGATACGCAGTATTTT
>TRBV5-1|TRBJ2-7|TRBD2|14|.
CASSPGLAGSEQYF
TGCGCCAGCAGCCCGGGTCTAGCGGGGTCCGAGCAGTACTTC
>TRBV12-3/TRBV12-4|TRBJ2-3|TRBD2|15|few
CASSALSGGADTQYF
TGTGCCAGCAGTGCTCTCAGCGGGGGGGCCGATACGCAGTATTTT
>TRBV29-1|TRBJ1-2|.|12|many
CSVLTRTYGYTF
TGCAGCGTCCTGACAAGGACCTATGGCTACACCTTC